A single sample is the source of the 27 T cell receptor beta chains below, sequenced in a study of blood T cells in healthy people across ages. PCR was performed a second time for roughly 7 to 11 cycles using a sample-barcoded 5' primer and a J-beta primer mix. Using its own MiXCR run on the 5' RACE reads, TCRdb lists one record per CDR3 protein. The data hold about 580,000 distinct CDR3 sequences, with 45% to 55% observed a single time. The sample was blood. These receptors were obtained from a man older than 75 in good health.

V gene TRBV5-1 combines with J gene TRBJ1-1; D remains ambiguous. The CDR3 runs 15 residues. Trimming took 4 bases from V and 4 from J, leaving 17 bases between them. The V gene's germline CDR1 is SGHRS and CDR2 YFSETQ. The CDR3 bases are TGCGCCAGCAGCCCATGGTGGGGTTCGAGCACTGAAGCTTTCTTT. This gives the protein CASSPWWGSSTEAFF.

The chain has TRBV20-1 and TRBJ2-3, with D possibly being TRBD2 (5 bases). The CDR3 runs to 15 residues. CDR1 is DFQATT and CDR2 is SNEGSKA in the germline V gene (reference sequence). Between the trimmed V and J ends, which lost 6 bases and 5 bases, there was a span of 21 bases. The CDR3 nucleotides read TGCAGTGCCTCCCTCCGGGTCACAGAGGGAGATACGCAGTATTTT. Encoded protein: CSASLRVTEGDTQYF.

This clonotype appeared a few times. DNA of the CDR3: TGTGCCAGCAGCTTAGACAGGAGCCGTACGCAGCCCCAGCATTTT. This gives the protein CASSLDRSRTQPQHF. The rearrangement joins TRBV7-2 to TRBJ1-5; maybe TRBD1 (5 bases). Germline CDR1 is SGHTA and CDR2 is FQGNSA. The V end lost 1 base, the J end lost 7 bases, and 14 bases lay between the germline ends. The CDR3 contains 15 residues.

This clonotype was seen only a few times. V and J are TRBV30 and TRBJ2-5; TRBD1 matches at 8 bases. The CDR3 has 13 amino acids. The germline V gene encodes CDR1 GTSNPN and CDR2 SVGIG (reference sequence). V dropped 4 bases and J dropped 5; count of bases not matched to a gene: 6. CDR3 sequence: CAWIPGGVETQYF. CDR3 coding DNA: TGTGCCTGGATTCCAGGGGGCGTGGAGACCCAGTACTTC.

This clonotype was seen only a few times. It may be a read error: a sequence one base away is much more abundant. The genes are TRBV6-6 and TRBJ1-5; D remains ambiguous. This CDR3 has 14 residues. Germline values: CDR1 MNHNY, CDR2 SVGAGI (reference sequence). The chain's CDR3 is CASSDSAQNQPQHF. The CDR3 DNA follows: TGTGCCAGCAGTGACTCGGCGCAGAATCAGCCCCAGCATTTT.

The rearrangement uses TRBV7-2 and TRBJ1-4, with no clear D. The CDR3 consists of 15 residues. Per germline, CDR1 SGHTA and CDR2 FQGNSA. With 3 bases removed from V and 0 bases from J, the gap between germline ends came to 8 bases. CDR3: CASSFQGPTNEKLFF. For the CDR3, the DNA is TGTGCCAGCAGCTTTCAAGGGCCAACTAATGAAAAACTGTTTTTT.

The rearrangement links TRBV5-1 to TRBJ2-1; 8 nucleotides align to TRBD2. J lost 4 bases, V lost 2 bases, and 8 bases had no gene match. This CDR3 is built from 16 residues. Germline-derived CDR1 and CDR2 are SGHRS and YFSETQ. CDR3 amino acids: CASSLRAGEGYNEQFF. CDR3 bases: TGCGCCAGCAGCTTAAGAGCGGGAGAGGGATACAATGAGCAGTTCTTC.

Only a few counts were recorded for this clonotype. The chain employs TRBV29-1 and TRBJ2-1, with D possibly matching TRBD1 (5 bases). Trimming pared 6 bases from V and 8 bases from J, leaving 11 bases between. There are 11 residues in the CDR3. Germline assignment: CDR1 SQVTM and CDR2 ANQGSEA. CDR3 sequence (DNA): TGCAGCGTCGCGTACAGGCATGAGCAGTTCTTC. Translated, it gives CSVAYRHEQFF.

The chain links TRBV7-9 to TRBJ2-5; maybe TRBD1 (6 bases). Deletions cut 5 bases from V and 1 base from J, with 17 bases between. Germline lookup yields CDR1 SEHNR and CDR2 FQNEAQ (reference sequence). The CDR3 consists of 16 residues. CDR3 bases: TGTGCCAGCAGCGCTTGGGGGCTTGGCGGCCAAGAGACCCAGTACTTC. Amino acid sequence: CASSAWGLGGQETQYF.

V is TRBV2 and J is TRBJ2-1; 14 bases align to TRBD2. Germline assignment: CDR1 SNHLY and CDR2 FYNNEI. J lost 6 bases, V lost 5 bases, and 9 bases had no gene match. This CDR3 is 17 amino acids long. The CDR3 coding sequence is TGTGCCAGCAGTCCCGGGACTAGCGGGAGATCTCTCAATGAGCAGTTCTTC. Its protein product is CASSPGTSGRSLNEQFF.

The CDR3 bases are TGTGCCATCAAGGGGGCTAGCAATCAGCCCCAGCATTTT. This encodes CAIKGASNQPQHF. The rearrangement links TRBV10-3 to TRBJ1-5, with 7 positions matching TRBD1. V shed 7 bases, J shed 0 bases, and the junction held 0 bases outside the gene matches. The germline V gene encodes CDR1 ENHRY and CDR2 SYGVKD. The CDR3 runs 13 residues.

The chain carries TRBV29-1 and TRBJ2-1; D remains unclear. Trimming stripped 3 bases from V and 9 bases from J, with 6 bases between. Germline CDR1 and CDR2: SQVTM and ANQGSEA. This CDR3 spans 10 amino acids. CDR3 in amino acids: CSVEWGEQFF. For the CDR3, the DNA is TGCAGCGTTGAGTGGGGTGAGCAGTTCTTC.

This clonotype occurred a few times. The J gene is TRBJ2-7, the V gene TRBV20-1; D uncertain. CDR1 is DFQATT, CDR2 SNEGSKA, per germline (reference sequence). The length of the CDR3 is 14 residues. Trimming pared 1 base from V and 3 bases from J, leaving 13 bases between. The CDR3 loop is CSARGDMNVYEQYF. CDR3 nucleotides: TGCAGTGCTAGAGGGGATATGAACGTCTACGAGCAGTACTTC.

This rearrangement joins TRBV7-2 to TRBJ2-5; perhaps D is TRBD1 or TRBD2 (7 bases each). V was shortened by 5 bases and J by 1 base, with 14 bases between the two germline ends. Germline V gene data show CDR1 as SGHTA and CDR2 as FQGNSA. This CDR3 contains 15 residues. The CDR3 sequence is CASSQRDSAQETQYF. The CDR3 nucleotides are TGTGCCAGCAGCCAGCGGGACAGCGCCCAAGAGACCCAGTACTTC.

This clonotype was detected a few times. The J gene is TRBJ2-1, the V gene TRBV7-2; 7 bases are shared with TRBD2. V shed 5 bases, J shed 6 bases, and the junction held 7 bases outside the gene matches. In germline, CDR1 is SGHTA, CDR2 FQGNSA. This CDR3 is built from 14 residues. The CDR3 region has the DNA TGTGCCAGCAGCCCCGGAACTAGCGTCAATGAGCAGTTCTTC. Its translation: CASSPGTSVNEQFF.

This rearrangement joins TRBV6-5 to TRBJ1-2, with a possible D match to TRBD1 (5 bases). V was cut by 6 bases and J by 8 bases, with 16 bases left in between. CDR3 length equals 13 residues. Germline CDR1 and CDR2: MNHEY and SVGAGI. The CDR3 nucleotides read TGTGCCAGCAGCGTATACAGGATCGGGGGCTACACCTTC. Residues: CASSVYRIGGYTF.

This clonotype showed up many times. This chain's CDR3 is CASSYSRLAGSPTDTQYF. In DNA, the CDR3 is TGTGCCAGCAGTTACTCCCGACTAGCGGGGTCCCCCACAGATACGCAGTATTTT. J is TRBJ2-3 and V is TRBV6-5; TRBD2 matches at 11 bases. The CDR3 contains 18 residues. Germline V gene data show CDR1 as MNHEY and CDR2 as SVGAGI. V shed 0 bases and J 2 bases; nucleotides not matched to a gene: 7.

This clonotype has a handful of counts. The genes are TRBV5-5 and TRBJ1-5; tentative D call: TRBD1 (6 bases). Trimming removed 4 bases at V and 6 bases at J, with 17 bases between. The CDR3 consists of 15 residues. The germline CDR1 and CDR2 sequences are SGHKS and YYEKEE (reference sequence). CDR3 nucleotides: TGTGCCAGCAGCCTACGACAGGAGACGGGTCAGCCCCAGCATTTT. Protein product: CASSLRQETGQPQHF.

Notes on this clonotype: Compared with germline, one end of the junction differs, possibly owing to a read error. The V call is TRBV7-7, the J call TRBJ2-7, with a possible D match to TRBD2 (5 bases). Per the germline V gene, CDR1 is SSHAT and CDR2 is FNYEAQ (reference sequence). CDR3 length: 14 amino acids. The CDR3 loop reads CASSPGSGTYEQYF. The CDR3 bases are TGTGCTAGCAGCCCGGGGAGCGGTACCTACGAGCAGTACTTC.

This clonotype turned up a few times. The V call is TRBV10-3, the J call TRBJ1-2; weak D call: TRBD1 (6 bases). The length of the CDR3 is 14 residues. Germline V gene data show CDR1 as ENHRY and CDR2 as SYGVKD. V lost 4 bases and J 1 base, leaving 10 bases between the germline ends. CDR3 nucleotide sequence: TGTGCCATCAGTGGTACAGGGCGTAACTATGGCTACACCTTC. Translation gives CAISGTGRNYGYTF.

This clonotype has only a few counts. The chain links TRBV5-1 to TRBJ2-1; a weak D match, TRBD2 (5 bases). The CDR3 has 13 amino acids. V was trimmed by 0 bases and J by 10 bases, leaving 11 bases between them. CDR1 and CDR2 (germline): SGHRS, YFSETQ. The chain's CDR3 is CASSLDGWREQFF. CDR3 DNA sequence: TGCGCCAGCAGCTTGGACGGGTGGAGGGAGCAGTTCTTC.

V is TRBV4-3 and J is TRBJ1-2, with 8 bases lining up with TRBD1. This CDR3 comprises 16 residues. From germline, CDR1 is LGHNA and CDR2 YSLEER. The J segment lost 5 bases and the V segment lost 1 base, leaving 9 bases of the junction unmatched. The CDR3 nucleotides are TGCGCCAGCAGCCAAGTAATTACAGGGGGGAAGTATGGCTACACCTTC. The encoded protein is CASSQVITGGKYGYTF.

This clonotype was picked up many times. CDR3 coding DNA: TGTGCCAGCAGTTACGGGACACCTGAAGAGACCCAGTACTTC. This encodes CASSYGTPEETQYF. This chain joins TRBV6-6 and TRBJ2-5; possibly TRBD1 for D (6 bases). V was pared by 2 bases and J by 3 bases, with 10 bases between. Germline CDR1 reads MNHNY; CDR2 reads SVGAGI (reference sequence). The CDR3 extends over 14 amino acids.

There are a few counts of this clonotype. This chain connects TRBV29-1 to TRBJ2-1; D is unresolved. CDR3 length: 10 residues. The germline CDR1 and CDR2 sequences are SQVTM and ANQGSEA. With 3 bases removed from V and 6 bases from J, the gap between germline ends came to 3 bases. CDR3 protein: CSVEPNEQFF. CDR3 bases: TGCAGCGTTGAGCCCAATGAGCAGTTCTTC.

This clonotype has at least ten counts. The V call is TRBV6-5, the J call TRBJ2-3; D may be TRBD1 or TRBD2 (5 bases each). Germline assignment: CDR1 MNHEY and CDR2 SVGAGI. This CDR3 has 13 residues. Between the trimmed V and J ends, which lost 2 bases and 3 bases, there was a span of 6 bases. The CDR3 protein is CASSYGGTDTQYF. CDR3 nucleotides: TGTGCCAGCAGTTACGGGGGAACAGATACGCAGTATTTT.

There are a few counts of this clonotype. The gene calls are TRBV24-1 and TRBJ2-1; D is perhaps TRBD2 (5 bases). Germline CDR1 KGHDR, CDR2 SFDVKD. Trimming pared 7 bases from V and 0 bases from J, leaving 9 bases between. The CDR3 extends over 14 amino acids. For the CDR3, the DNA is TGTGCCACCAGCGAACTAGACTCCTACAATGAGCAGTTCTTC. It specifies CATSELDSYNEQFF.

This rearrangement joins TRBV9 to TRBJ2-3; perhaps TRBD2 as D (6 bases). V lost 3 bases to trimming and J lost 5 bases, with 16 bases between them. The CDR3 has 15 residues. Germline V gene data show CDR1 as SGDLS and CDR2 as YYNGEE. The CDR3 spells CASSAEGGVGDTQYF. In DNA form, the CDR3 reads TGTGCCAGCAGCGCCGAAGGAGGGGTCGGAGATACGCAGTATTTT.